The 11 T cell receptor beta chains reported below all come from one sample, sequenced in a study of Graves' ophthalmopathy and Graves' hyperthyroidism. The sequenced template was RNA, covering the TCR beta CDR3 region. The first round was an RT-PCR with HTBI primers, and the second round was a multiplex PCR. TCRdb redid the calling of the multiplex PCR reads with MiXCR, one entry per CDR3 protein. Here the sample spans around 590,000 distinct CDR3 sequences, approximately 35% being singletons. The sequencing input was peripheral blood or thyroid tissue (not recorded which). The receptors come from an adult man with Graves' hyperthyroidism.

This clonotype appeared many times. The chain uses TRBV11-2 and TRBJ1-1; TRBD1 aligns across 8 bases. After removal of 6 bases from V and 1 base from J, the junction contained 7 bases not matched to a gene. Per germline, CDR1 SGHAT and CDR2 FQNNGV. CDR3 length equals 15 residues. CDR3 sequence: CASSTTGGRNTEAFF. DNA of the CDR3: TGTGCCAGCAGTACCACAGGGGGAAGGAACACTGAAGCTTTCTTT.

The V and J genes are TRBV30 and TRBJ1-5; D is undetermined. The V end lost 2 bases, the J end lost 6 bases, and 17 bases lay between the germline ends. CDR1 and CDR2 from the germline V gene are GTSNPN and SVGIG (reference sequence). The CDR3 is made up of 15 amino acids. CDR3 nucleotide sequence: TGTGCCTGGAGTTACGGACTCCTTGGCGGTCAGCCCCAGCATTTT. This translates into CAWSYGLLGGQPQHF.

This clonotype was counted ten times or more. This chain links TRBV2 with TRBJ1-6; D perhaps matches TRBD1 (5 bases). The CDR3 is made up of 15 amino acids. Looked up from germline, CDR1 is SNHLY and CDR2 is FYNNEI. Trimming cost V 5 bases and J 5 bases, with 13 bases left between them. The CDR3 DNA follows: TGTGCCAGCAGTTTTTCCGGGACGGATAATTCACCCCTCCACTTT. Amino acids: CASSFSGTDNSPLHF.

This clonotype was counted between two and nine times. The V and J genes are TRBV7-2 and TRBJ1-6; D uncertain. The CDR3 spans 14 residues. Germline lookup yields CDR1 SGHTA and CDR2 FQGNSA. The V end was cut by 6 bases, the J end by 8 bases, with 14 bases between. CDR3 nucleotide sequence: TGTGCCAGCAGTCGTCCCGGAAGGTATTCACCCCTCCACTTT. This translates into CASSRPGRYSPLHF.

This clonotype has a count of ten or more. The chain has TRBV7-8 and TRBJ1-1; no firm D call. Trimming pared 3 bases from V and 1 base from J, leaving 6 bases between. The length of the CDR3 is 13 residues. Germline-derived CDR1 and CDR2 are SGHVS and FQNEAQ. CDR3: CASSFQQNTEAFF. Here the CDR3 DNA reads TGTGCCAGCAGCTTCCAGCAGAACACTGAAGCTTTCTTT.

The J gene is TRBJ2-7, the V gene TRBV12-3 or TRBV12-4; weak D call: TRBD1 (6 bases). The CDR3 is 15 amino acids. V was trimmed by 5 bases and J by 4 bases, leaving 18 bases between them. The CDR3 sequence is CASSEVPGTSYEQYF. In DNA form, the CDR3 reads TGTGCCAGCAGTGAGGTTCCCGGGACATCATACGAGCAGTACTTC.

The rearrangement links TRBV7-3 to TRBJ1-4, with D perhaps TRBD1 (6 bases). V lost 1 base and J 0 bases, leaving 27 bases between the germline ends. Per the germline V gene, CDR1 is SGHTA and CDR2 is FQGTGA. The CDR3 totals 22 residues. In DNA, the CDR3 is TGTGCCAGCAGCTTAATATACCCCGTCGGCAGGGGCTCGATCTCAACTAATGAAAAACTGTTTTTT. It specifies CASSLIYPVGRGSISTNEKLFF. The full variable domain, completed using reference TRBV7-3 and TRBJ1-4, is GAGVSQTPSNKVTEKGKYVELRCDPISGHTALYWYRQSLGQGPEFLIYFQGTGAADDSGLPNDRFFAVRPEGSVSTLKIQRTERGDSAVYLCASSLIYPVGRGSISTNEKLFFGSGTQLSVL.

This clonotype was seen ten or more times. The rearrangement joins TRBV7-9 to TRBJ2-5, with 10 bases lining up with TRBD2. The CDR3 is made up of 17 amino acids. V lost 5 bases and J lost 3; bases outside the gene matches: 12. Germline V lookup: CDR1 SEHNR, CDR2 FQNEAQ (reference sequence). The CDR3 loop reads CASSDSLAGDVEETQYF. CDR3 nucleotides: TGTGCCAGCAGCGACAGCCTAGCGGGGGACGTTGAAGAGACCCAGTACTTC.

This clonotype was counted at least ten times. V and J are TRBV7-6 and TRBJ2-5; D remains unclear. Germline V gene lookup returns CDR1 SGHVS and CDR2 FNYEAQ. The CDR3 loop spans 13 amino acids. Deletions cut 2 bases from V and 5 bases from J, with 9 bases between. CDR3 in DNA: TGTGCCAGCAGCTTAACAGTGTTGGAGACCCAGTACTTC. Residues: CASSLTVLETQYF.

Of note for this clonotype: A much more abundant neighbour one base away suggests this may be a read error. J is TRBJ1-3 and V is TRBV7-6; TRBD1 might be the D (5 bases). Per germline, CDR1 SGHVS and CDR2 FNYEAQ. There are 14 residues in the CDR3. Trimming stripped 4 bases from V and 5 bases from J, with 12 bases between. This CDR3 reads CASSSRGRRNTIYF. In DNA, the CDR3 is TGTGCCAGCAGCTCCCGGGGCCGTCGAAACACCATATATTTT.

The chain couples TRBV20-1 to TRBJ2-5; 7 bases match TRBD2. Germline trimming cut 0 bases from V and 4 bases from J; bases unmatched to any gene: 11. The CDR3 length is 16 residues. Per the germline V gene, CDR1 is DFQATT and CDR2 is SNEGSKA (reference sequence). In DNA form, the CDR3 reads TGCAGTGCTAGAGATTATGGGGCGGGGGTGGGAGAGACCCAGTACTTC. Translated, it gives CSARDYGAGVGETQYF.